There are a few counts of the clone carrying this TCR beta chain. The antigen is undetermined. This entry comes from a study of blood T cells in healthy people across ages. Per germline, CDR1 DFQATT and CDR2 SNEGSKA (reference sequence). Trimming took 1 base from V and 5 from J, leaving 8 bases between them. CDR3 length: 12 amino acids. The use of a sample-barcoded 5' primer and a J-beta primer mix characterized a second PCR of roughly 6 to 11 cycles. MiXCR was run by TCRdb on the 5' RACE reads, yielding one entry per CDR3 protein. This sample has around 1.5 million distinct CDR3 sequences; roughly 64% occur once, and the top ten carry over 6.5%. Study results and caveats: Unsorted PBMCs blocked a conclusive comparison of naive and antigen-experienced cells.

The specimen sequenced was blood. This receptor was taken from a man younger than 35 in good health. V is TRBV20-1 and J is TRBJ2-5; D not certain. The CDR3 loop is CSARVQGETQYF. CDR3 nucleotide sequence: TGCAGTGCTAGAGTCCAAGGGGAGACCCAGTACTTC.